These 22 T cell receptor beta chains were sequenced from one sample in a study of immune heterogeneity within non-small cell lung tumors. In a multiplex PCR, 32 V and 13 J primers amplified TCR beta CDR3. MiXCR, run by TCRdb on the multiplex PCR reads, gives a single entry per CDR3 protein. This sample carries about 22,000 distinct CDR3 sequences, about 26% of them seen once, and the ten largest clones take roughly 3.5%. TCRs were amplified from about 640 ng gDNA of bulk tumor per sample. Surgical sampling yielded several biopsies per primary tumor (spaced far apart). Patients underwent curative surgery for untreated, newly diagnosed non-small cell lung cancer. The sample consisted of lung tumor tissue. These receptors were taken from a middle-aged man with non-small cell lung cancer.

This clonotype was picked up a small number of times. V is TRBV5-8 and J is TRBJ1-1, with TRBD1 matching 9 bases. The V and J ends lost 1 base and 6 bases, in that order; junction bases with no gene match: 4. The CDR3 loop spans 14 amino acids. The germline V gene has CDR1 SGHTS and CDR2 YDEGEE. The CDR3 DNA follows: TGTGCCAGCAGCTTGAGGGACAGGGTTGCTGAAGCTTTCTTT. This encodes CASSLRDRVAEAFF.

As regards this clonotype: A single base separates this from a much larger clone, so it may be a read error. V and J are TRBV6-2 or TRBV6-3 and TRBJ2-7; tentative D call: TRBD1 (5 bases). This CDR3 is 12 amino acids long. Germline V gene lookup returns CDR1 MNHEY and CDR2 SVGEGT. The CDR3 loop reads CASSYGAYEKYF. CDR3 nucleotide sequence: TGTGCCAGCAGTTACGGGGCATACGAGAAGTACTTC.

As concerns this clonotype: This may be a read error, as it is one base from a much larger clone. This chain links TRBV6-5 with TRBJ2-7; 8 bases align to TRBD2. The CDR3 has 14 amino acids. Germline CDR1 reads MNHEY; CDR2 reads SVGAGI. The CDR3 DNA follows: TGTGCCAGCACTTACGGGACTAGACGATACGAGCAGTACTTC. Translation: CASTYGTRRYEQYF.

This clonotype was seen at least ten times. The gene calls are TRBV13 and TRBJ2-7; 11 bases map to TRBD2. The CDR3 covers 17 residues. V was clipped by 4 bases and J by 2 bases; unmatched bases: 10. CDR1 is PRHDT and CDR2 is FYEKMQ in the germline V gene (reference sequence). The CDR3 DNA reads as TGTGCCAGCAGCTCCGCTCCGGGACTAGCGGTACCCTACGAGCAGTACTTC. Translating gives CASSSAPGLAVPYEQYF.

Notes on this clonotype: The germline gene is not matched at one end of the junction; a read error may be the cause. The V gene is TRBV19, the J gene TRBJ1-6, with D possibly being TRBD1 (5 bases). This CDR3 spans 15 amino acids. Germline V gene sequence: CDR1 LNHDA, CDR2 SQIVND (reference sequence). Here the CDR3 DNA reads TGTACCAGTAAGGGGCAGGGCCAATATAATTCACCCCTCCACTTT. Amino acid sequence: CTSKGQGQYNSPLHF. Variable domain in full (rest from reference TRBV19 and TRBJ1-6): DGGITQSPKYLFRKEGQNVTLSCEQNLNHDAMYWYRQDPGQGLRLIYYSQIVNDFQKGDIAEGYSVSREKKESFPLTVTSAQKNPTAFYLCTSKGQGQYNSPLHFGNGTRLTVT.

V gene TRBV20-1 combines with J gene TRBJ1-3; D unclear. The V gene's germline CDR1 is DFQATT and CDR2 SNEGSKA (reference sequence). The CDR3 is 15 amino acids. Trimming pared 3 bases from V and 2 bases from J, leaving 14 bases between. CDR3 region: CSASKGSVAGNTIYF. CDR3 bases: TGCAGTGCTAGTAAGGGCAGTGTGGCTGGAAACACCATATATTTT.

Details on this clonotype: This may stem from a read error, because a much larger clone lies one nucleotide away. The rearrangement uses TRBV7-9 and TRBJ2-7, with 7 bases identical to TRBD1. The CDR3 spans 13 residues. The germline V gene encodes CDR1 SEHNR and CDR2 FQNEAQ (reference sequence). The chain's CDR3 is CASSGDSSYDQYF. The DNA for the CDR3 is TGTGCCAGCAGCGGGGACAGCTCCTACGATCAGTACTTC.

The chain has TRBV2 and TRBJ2-2; 7 bases fit TRBD1. The junction had 4 bases not matched to a gene; V was cut back by 7 bases and J by 2 bases. Germline values: CDR1 SNHLY, CDR2 FYNNEI. CDR3 length equals 14 residues. The CDR3 here is CASIGDSNTGELFF. DNA of the CDR3: TGTGCCAGCATAGGGGACAGTAACACCGGGGAGCTGTTTTTT.

This rearrangement joins TRBV5-1 to TRBJ1-1, with 7 bases fitting TRBD1. The J segment lost 2 bases and the V segment lost 2 bases, leaving 6 bases of the junction unmatched. Germline-derived CDR1 and CDR2 are SGHRS and YFSETQ. This CDR3 is built from 15 residues. CDR3 loop: CASSFQGGANTEAFF. Here the CDR3 DNA reads TGCGCCAGCAGCTTCCAGGGGGGTGCAAACACTGAAGCTTTCTTT.

This chain connects TRBV4-2 to TRBJ1-2; 10 bases are shared with TRBD1. The trim removed 0 bases at V and 7 bases at J, leaving 5 bases unmatched. The germline V gene has CDR1 LGHNA and CDR2 YNFKEQ. The CDR3 is 15 residues long. CDR3 in DNA: TGTGCCAGCAGCCAAGATCGGGACAGGGGATCTGGCTACACCTTC. It specifies CASSQDRDRGSGYTF.

This clonotype has a count of ten or more. The chain joins TRBV2 to TRBJ1-4, with D possibly matching TRBD1 (6 bases). This CDR3 has 15 amino acids. V lost 6 bases and J 7 bases, leaving 18 bases between the germline ends. Germline V gives CDR1 SNHLY, CDR2 FYNNEI. CDR3 DNA sequence: TGTGCCAGCAGCGCAATGGGGGGCGCAGCTGAAAAACTGTTTTTT. Its protein product is CASSAMGGAAEKLFF.

In its sample, this clonotype was seen a few times. The J gene is TRBJ1-2, the V gene TRBV5-5; TRBD1 might be the D (6 bases). V was clipped by 0 bases and J by 3 bases, with 12 bases between them. The germline CDR1 and CDR2 sequences are SGHKS and YYEKEE (reference sequence). The CDR3 consists of 15 residues. DNA of the CDR3: TGTGCCAGCAGCTTGGGTGCAGGGGTGGACTATGGCTACACCTTC. This translates into CASSLGAGVDYGYTF.

This clonotype occurred a few times. The gene calls are TRBV6-1 and TRBJ2-1; 9 nucleotides align to TRBD2. The V gene end was trimmed by 6 bases and the J gene end by 5 bases; junction bases not matched to a gene: 14. The germline V gene encodes CDR1 MNHNS and CDR2 SASEGT. This CDR3 region has 17 residues. The CDR3 is CASSRISSGRINNEQFF. Here the CDR3 DNA reads TGTGCCAGCAGCCGTATATCCAGCGGGAGGATCAACAATGAGCAGTTCTTC.

This clonotype was recorded many times. The chain combines TRBV12-3 or TRBV12-4 with TRBJ1-5; D is perhaps TRBD1 (5 bases). The CDR3 length is 13 residues. V lost 6 bases and J 4 bases, leaving 10 bases between the germline ends. CDR3 loop: CASRVGGNQPQHF. CDR3 DNA: TGTGCCAGCAGGGTCGGGGGAAATCAGCCCCAGCATTTT.

Comments on this clonotype: A much larger clone is a single base away; this may be a read error. The rearrangement uses TRBV19 and TRBJ2-2; TRBD2 might be the D (6 bases). V was clipped by 10 bases and J by 6 bases, with 12 bases between them. Germline CDR1 and CDR2: LNHDA and SQIVND (reference sequence). This CDR3 region has 12 residues. The CDR3 DNA reads as TGTGCCATTATAACGGGAGCCGGGGAGCTGTTTTTT. This translates into CAIITGAGELFF.

This clonotype was seen a few times. This sequence joins TRBV5-6 and TRBJ2-7; D unclear. The V gene's germline CDR1 is SGHDT and CDR2 YYEEEE. This CDR3 has 12 amino acids. V was cut by 2 bases and J by 3 bases, with 6 bases left in between. The CDR3 nucleotides read TGTGCCAGCAGCTTCTCGTTCTACGAGCAGTACTTC. Amino acids: CASSFSFYEQYF.

This clonotype has only one observation. A much larger clone differs by one base, so this may be a read error. The chain carries TRBV28 and TRBJ1-1; weak D call: TRBD1 (6 bases). CDR1 is MDHEN and CDR2 is SYDVKM in the germline V gene. This CDR3 contains 13 residues. V gave up 6 bases and J gave up 0 bases, with 8 bases separating them. CDR3 sequence (DNA): TGTGCCAGCAGAGGACAGCTGAACACTGAAGCTTTCTTT. It encodes CASRGQLNTEAFF.

By share, this clonotype counts as medium-sized (0.01 to 0.1%). The chain employs TRBV6-5 and TRBJ2-1; 14 bases are a match to TRBD2. The CDR3 totals 17 residues. J gave up 4 bases and V 0 bases, and 2 bases lay outside the gene matches. Germline V gene lookup returns CDR1 MNHEY and CDR2 SVGAGI. DNA for the CDR3: TGTGCCAGCAGTTACTCGGGACTAGCGGGAGTGTACAATGAGCAGTTCTTC. Translating gives CASSYSGLAGVYNEQFF.

By share, this clonotype counts as medium-sized. This sequence joins TRBV2 and TRBJ1-2, with D unclear. Trimming stripped 7 bases from V and 1 base from J, with 10 bases between. CDR1 SNHLY and CDR2 FYNNEI come from the germline V gene. The CDR3 consists of 13 residues. Here the CDR3 reads CASTTEVNYGYTF. The CDR3 DNA follows: TGTGCCAGCACGACGGAAGTTAACTATGGCTACACCTTC.

A remark on this clonotype: A much larger clone is a single base away; this may be a read error. V is TRBV24-1 and J is TRBJ2-3, with D perhaps matching TRBD2 (5 bases). V was cut by 8 bases and J by 1 base, with 12 bases left in between. This CDR3 region has 14 residues. The germline CDR1 and CDR2 sequences are KGHDR and SFDVKD. CDR3 sequence (DNA): TGTGCCACCAACGATTTTAGCGGCACAGATACGCAGTATTTT. The encoded protein is CATNDFSGTDTQYF.

Many counts were recorded for this clonotype. This chain links TRBV20-1 with TRBJ1-5; 8 nucleotides agree with TRBD1. V shed 6 bases and J 7 bases; nucleotides not matched to a gene: 5. Germline CDR1 DFQATT, CDR2 SNEGSKA (reference sequence). This CDR3 has 12 residues. The CDR3 region has the DNA TGCAGTGCACGGACAGGGTGGCAGCCCCAGCATTTT. This gives the protein CSARTGWQPQHF.

By share, this clonotype ranks as medium-sized. V is TRBV19 and J is TRBJ1-1; weak D call: TRBD1 (5 bases). The CDR3 is 14 residues long. Germline loops: CDR1 LNHDA, CDR2 SQIVND (reference sequence). Trimming took off 7 bases at V and 1 base at J, with 13 bases between the two ends. The CDR3 nucleotides are TGTGCCAGTAATTACCCGACAGCGAACACTGAAGCTTTCTTT. This codes for CASNYPTANTEAFF.